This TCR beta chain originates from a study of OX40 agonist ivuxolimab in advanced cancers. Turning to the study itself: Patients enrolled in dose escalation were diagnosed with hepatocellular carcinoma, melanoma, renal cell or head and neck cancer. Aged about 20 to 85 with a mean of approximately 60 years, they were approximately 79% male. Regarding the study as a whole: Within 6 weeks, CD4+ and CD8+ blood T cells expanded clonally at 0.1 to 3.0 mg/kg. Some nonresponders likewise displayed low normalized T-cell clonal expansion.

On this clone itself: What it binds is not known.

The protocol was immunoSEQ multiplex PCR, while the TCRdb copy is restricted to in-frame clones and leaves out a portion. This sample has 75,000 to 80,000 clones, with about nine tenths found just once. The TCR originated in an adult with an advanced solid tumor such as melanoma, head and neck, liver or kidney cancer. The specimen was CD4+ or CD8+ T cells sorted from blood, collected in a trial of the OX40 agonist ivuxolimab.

This CDR3 is CASLGDWLNNEQFF. The CDR3, as DNA: TGTGCCTCCCTGGGGGACTGGCTAAACAATGAGCAGTTCTTC. This chain connects TRBV30 to TRBJ2-1, with D possibly being TRBD2 (6 bases). This CDR3 has 14 residues. Germline CDR1 is GTSNPN and CDR2 is SVGIG (reference sequence). Trimming shortened V by 7 bases and J by 5 bases, and 18 bases separated the two germline ends.